Given below is one T cell receptor (beta chain) in context. Generated by immunoSEQ multiplex PCR, the TCRdb table keeps only in-frame clones and is missing some. The table shows over 750,000 clones, with 90% to 98% occurring only once. The data are from a study of shared clonotypes between healthy human individuals. The V end was cut by 0 bases, the J end by 5 bases, with 11 bases between. The CDR3 has 15 amino acids. Germline V gene lookup returns CDR1 LGHNA and CDR2 YNFKEQ. The naive CD8 fraction comprised CD45RO-negative cells positively selected for CCR7 and excluded terminally differentiated effector memory CD45RA+ cells.

The gene calls are TRBV4-2 and TRBJ2-1; D ambiguous. The clonotype was recovered from a young man in good health. The sample was naive CD8+ T cells sorted from blood. CDR3 protein: CASSQDDRKNNEQFF. The CDR3 nucleotides are TGTGCCAGCAGCCAAGATGATAGAAAAAACAATGAGCAGTTCTTC.